Shown below are 3 T cell receptor beta chains from a single sample sequenced in a study of identical twins. TCRdb reprocessed the 5' RACE reads via MiXCR and lists one record per CDR3 protein. Counted here are more than 1.5 million distinct CDR3 sequences, more than 30% occurring once; the ten biggest clones make up less than 0.35%. The specimen was cord blood. These receptors all come from a newborn girl in good health.

The chain carries TRBV4-2 and TRBJ2-3, with 7 bases matching TRBD2. CDR3 length: 16 residues. V shed 0 bases and J 4 bases; nucleotides not matched to a gene: 7. CDR1 is LGHNA and CDR2 is YNFKEQ in the germline V gene. The CDR3 is CASSQELSGVADTQYF. As DNA, the CDR3 is TGTGCCAGCAGCCAAGAGTTAAGCGGGGTAGCAGATACGCAGTATTTT.

This clonotype was observed a handful of times. V usage is TRBV7-2 and J usage is TRBJ2-7; D remains ambiguous. The CDR3 length is 13 residues. Trimming removed 7 bases at V and 0 bases at J, with 10 bases between. Germline CDR1 reads SGHTA; CDR2 reads FQGNSA. CDR3 bases: TGTGCCAGCAAAACGTTGAGCTCCTACGAGCAGTACTTC. It yields the protein CASKTLSSYEQYF. Complete variable domain (other parts from reference TRBV7-2 and TRBJ2-7): GAGVSQSPSNKVTEKGKDVELRCDPISGHTALYWYRQSLGQGLEFLIYFQGNSAPDKSGLPSDRFSAERTGGSVSTLTIQRTQQEDSAVYLCASKTLSSYEQYFGPGTRLTVT.

This clonotype occurred a few times. This clone may be a read error of a much larger clone one base away. This chain joins TRBV3-1 and TRBJ2-3; 10 bases agree with TRBD2. The germline V gene has CDR1 LGHDT and CDR2 YNNKEL (reference sequence). This CDR3 is 15 amino acids long. V lost 3 bases and J lost 1; bases outside the gene matches: 1. Here the CDR3 reads CASSHGLAGTDTQYF. CDR3 nucleotides: TGTGCCAGCAGCCACGGACTAGCGGGCACAGATACGCAGTATTTT.